The clone carrying this T cell receptor beta chain was observed once. Antigen unknown. The protocol was immunoSEQ multiplex PCR, while the TCRdb copy is restricted to in-frame clones and leaves out a portion. The table has 100,000 to 150,000 clones, roughly 87% seen once. This entry is derived from a study of T cell responses to AZD1222 COVID-19 vaccine. Points from the study as a whole: Receipt of two AZD1222 doses was followed by a rise in Spike-specific TCR breadth and depth. Only five or six individuals given AZD1222 were seropositive at baseline.

The CDR3 length is 17 residues. The V end was cut by 1 base, the J end by 7 bases, with 20 bases between. The germline gives CDR1 MGHRA, CDR2 YSYEKL. This specimen was peripheral blood, taken on day 0 of MenACWY control vaccination. The J gene is TRBJ1-5, the V gene TRBV4-1; no clear D gene. The TCR originated in an adult in good health. CDR3 protein: CASSQGAGNMIGQPQHF. CDR3 sequence (DNA): TGCGCCAGCAGCCAAGGCGCCGGCAACATGATAGGACAGCCCCAGCATTTT.